This T cell receptor beta chain was retrieved from a study of blood T cell repertoires in COVID-19. At the level of the study: Whether acute or convalescent, the COVID-19 samples came from the United States, Italy and Spain. PBMCs, B-cell-depleted T cells, or T cells provided the cDNA or gDNA that made up the material.

The CDR3 contains 15 residues. Germline V gene sequence: CDR1 SGHVS, CDR2 FQNEAQ. The V gene lost 1 base and the J gene lost 3 bases, with 12 bases spanning the gap. In the original processing: Estimation of nucleated cell counts relied on the amplification of reference gene primers. The method was immunoSEQ multiplex PCR; TCRdb's version includes in-frame clones alone and lacks a portion of them. V and J calls plus clone size are reproduced from that table; the DNA served to infer D and trimming. This table has hundreds of thousands of clones, approximately 86% appearing once. The gene calls are TRBV7-8 and TRBJ1-1; a possible D gene is TRBD1 (6 bases). Material for sequencing was peripheral blood. The receptor was derived from a man aged 18 to 35 with active or convalescent COVID-19. CDR3 coding DNA: TGTGCCAGCAGCTTAGGGGTGGGGGCTTACACTGAAGCTTTCTTT. Translation: CASSLGVGAYTEAFF.